A selection of T cell receptor beta chains follows, all from one sample in a study of blood T cell repertoires in COVID-19. Assay: immunoSEQ multiplex PCR; the TCRdb copy retains only in-frame clones and omits some. The sample shows approximately 65,000 clones, approximately 80% of them seen only once. Input material: peripheral blood. All receptors derive from a woman aged 80 or older with active or convalescent COVID-19. Each CDR3 is given with its conserved first and last residue. The D gene is left open where the match is weak. Clone size is given for some rows only: seen once, a few or many times, or a class if the clone is expanded.

cdr3_nt,cdr3_aa,cdr3_length,clone_size,d_call,j_call,v_call
TGTGCCAGCACCCCTGCGGGAGAGACCCAGTACTTC,CASTPAGETQYF,12,once,-,TRBJ2-5,TRBV7-9
TGTGCCAGCAGCTTCACGAGAAGTAACTATGGCTACACCTTC,CASSFTRSNYGYTF,14,once,-,TRBJ1-2,TRBV11-1
TGCGCCAGCAGTGAGTCGGAGGGGACTTACAATGAGCAGTTCTTC,CASSESEGTYNEQFF,15,-,-,TRBJ2-1,TRBV10-1
TGCAGCGTTGGGAGCAGAGCGAATGAAAAACTGTTTTTT,CSVGSRANEKLFF,13,-,-,TRBJ1-4,TRBV29-1
TGCGCCAGCAGCTTGGGTCAGGGGGTTCGTAATTCACCCCTCCACTTT,CASSLGQGVRNSPLHF,16,-,TRBD1,TRBJ1-6,TRBV5-1
TGTGCCAGCAGCCCCCGGACTTTCCAAGAGACCCAGTACTTC,CASSPRTFQETQYF,14,-,-,TRBJ2-5,TRBV7-9
TGTGCCAGCAGCCAAGAGCCGGGACAGGTCTATGGCTACACCTTC,CASSQEPGQVYGYTF,15,-,TRBD1,TRBJ1-2,TRBV3-1/TRBV3-2
TGTGCCAGCAGCTTGGCCACTAGCGGTTCCTACAATGAGCAGTTCTTC,CASSLATSGSYNEQFF,16,-,TRBD2,TRBJ2-1,TRBV5-4
TGCGCCAGCAGCTTACAGGGTTTTGGTGAAAAACTGTTTTTT,CASSLQGFGEKLFF,14,-,-,TRBJ1-4,TRBV5-1
TGTGCCAGCTCACCAAGGCTCGGGGGGGAGACTGAAGCTTTCTTT,CASSPRLGGETEAFF,15,-,-,TRBJ1-1,TRBV18
TGTGCCAGCAGCCCCATACCGAGCTCTGGAAACACCATATATTTT,CASSPIPSSGNTIYF,15,-,-,TRBJ1-3,TRBV6-5
TGTGCCAGCAGCCGGGGGGACGAGCAGTACTTC,CASSRGDEQYF,11,-,-,TRBJ2-7,TRBV3-1/TRBV3-2
TGTGCCAGCAGACGGACACAAAACTATGGCTACACCTTC,CASRRTQNYGYTF,13,-,-,TRBJ1-2,TRBV6-5
TGCGCCAGCAGCTTGGCAGGGGACAGGGTCTTTTTGGGTGGCTACACCTTC,CASSLAGDRVFLGGYTF,17,-,TRBD1,TRBJ1-2,TRBV5-1
TGTGCCAGCAGCTCAGGCAGGGGCCTTCTCCCCCTCCACTTT,CASSSGRGLLPLHF,14,-,-,TRBJ1-6,TRBV11-2
TGTGCCAGCAGTGAACTGGCAGGGTTTTTTCCCCAGCATTTT,CASSELAGFFPQHF,14,-,-,TRBJ1-5,TRBV6-1
TGCAGCGTTGCTTCAGGGGGCTCTAACTATGGCTACACCTTC,CSVASGGSNYGYTF,14,few,TRBD1,TRBJ1-2,TRBV29-1
TGTGCCAGCAGCCCGCGGACAGATGGCTATGGCTACACCTTC,CASSPRTDGYGYTF,14,-,-,TRBJ1-2,TRBV5-4
TGTGCCAGCAGCTGGACAGGGGGAACGAACACTGAAGCTTTCTTT,CASSWTGGTNTEAFF,15,-,TRBD1,TRBJ1-1,TRBV7-2
TGTGCCAGCAGCTTAGTATCGGGTCAGCCCAATCAGCCCCAGCATTTT,CASSLVSGQPNQPQHF,16,-,-,TRBJ1-5,TRBV7-2
TGTGCCAGCAGCGTAGACGGGAGAGTGAACACTGAAGCTTTCTTT,CASSVDGRVNTEAFF,15,once,-,TRBJ1-1,TRBV9
TGCGCCAGCAGCTTGGACAGGATTGGTGGCTACACCTTC,CASSLDRIGGYTF,13,once,-,TRBJ1-2,TRBV5-1
TGTGCCAGCAGCGGACAGGGTTCTGGGGCCAACGTCCTGACTTTC,CASSGQGSGANVLTF,15,once,TRBD1,TRBJ2-6,TRBV9
TGTGCCAGCAGTTTATGGACTAGCTACGATACGCAGTATTTT,CASSLWTSYDTQYF,14,-,TRBD2,TRBJ2-3,TRBV27
TGTGCCAGCAGCTTACCGTCTGGACAGGGTTCACCCCTCCACTTT,CASSLPSGQGSPLHF,15,-,TRBD1,TRBJ1-6,TRBV7-8
TGCGCCAGCAGCCAAGATTATTCAGGGGGCAACGAGCAGTACTTC,CASSQDYSGGNEQYF,15,-,TRBD1,TRBJ2-7,TRBV4-1
TGCGCCAGCAGTCCCGGGACAGGCTCCTACAATGAGCAGTTCTTC,CASSPGTGSYNEQFF,15,-,TRBD1,TRBJ2-1,TRBV5-1
TGTGCCAGCAGCCGTTGGGGGCCGGCTAATGAAAAACTGTTTTTT,CASSRWGPANEKLFF,15,-,-,TRBJ1-4,TRBV2
TGTGCCAGCATGAGGGATGGGCCGGCTTTCTTT,CASMRDGPAFF,11,-,-,TRBJ1-1,TRBV2
TGTGCCAGCAGCTTAGGACAGGGGTTCCGCACAGGAGCTTTCTTT,CASSLGQGFRTGAFF,15,-,TRBD1,TRBJ1-1,TRBV7-2
TGCAGCGTTGAAACAGGGGAAGGCAATCAGCCCCAGCATTTT,CSVETGEGNQPQHF,14,few,TRBD1,TRBJ1-5,TRBV29-1
TGCGCCAGCAGCTTGGGCGGTCGATACAATGAGCAGTTCTTC,CASSLGGRYNEQFF,14,-,-,TRBJ2-1,TRBV5-1
TGTGCCAGCAAAACAGGTCTCAGGCAGCCCCAGCATTTT,CASKTGLRQPQHF,13,-,-,TRBJ1-5,TRBV6-6
TGTGCCAGCAGCTCCCAACAGGGCCTGAACACCGGGGAGCTGTTTTTT,CASSSQQGLNTGELFF,16,-,-,TRBJ2-2,TRBV7-9
TGCGCCAGCAGCTTGGGGGAGACGACAGGGTATGAAAAACTGTTTTTT,CASSLGETTGYEKLFF,16,-,TRBD1,TRBJ1-4,TRBV5-1
TGCGCCAGCAGCCGATTGGGACTAGCGGGGGTCGGGGATACGCAGTATTTT,CASSRLGLAGVGDTQYF,17,few,TRBD2,TRBJ2-3,TRBV4-1
TGTGCCGGCAGGTACAGGCCGGGCACTGAAGCTTTCTTT,CAGRYRPGTEAFF,13,-,-,TRBJ1-1,TRBV6-5
TGCGCCAGCAGCTTGGGGCTGCTTGGCACAGATACGCAGTATTTT,CASSLGLLGTDTQYF,15,-,-,TRBJ2-3,TRBV5-1
TGTGCCAGCAGTCCCCGACAGGGGACTAATGAAAAACTGTTTTTT,CASSPRQGTNEKLFF,15,once,TRBD1,TRBJ1-4,TRBV2